This TCR beta chain was profiled in a study of Ad26.COV2.S vaccination and SARS-CoV-2 variants. Across the study: The vaccine Ad26.COV2.S was put into the muscle once, or twice with 56 days between.

As for treatment: roughly 18 received Ad26.COV2.S at low or high dose, single or two shots; 5 received placebo; per-sample allocation not given. Day 63 after the first vaccine or placebo injection was the time point for sampling. CDR3 length equals 15 residues. With 1 base clipped from V and 1 base from J, the junction kept 3 bases outside the gene matches. Germline CDR1 is SGHVS and CDR2 is FNYEAQ. This clone was detected once. The data were produced by immunoSEQ multiplex PCR, yet TCRdb's version contains in-frame clones alone and is incomplete. The data show about 400,000 clones, roughly 90% seen once.

The clonotype originates from a person between 18 and 65 years old who received the Ad26.COV2.S COVID-19 vaccine or a placebo. The chain links TRBV7-6 to TRBJ2-7; 8 nucleotides align to TRBD2. Source: peripheral blood, taken in a trial of Ad26.COV2.S vaccine versus placebo. The DNA of the CDR3 is TGTGCCAGCAGCTTAGAGCGGGGGATTTCCTACGAGCAGTACTTC. Translated: CASSLERGISYEQYF. The complete variable domain, with remaining parts taken from reference TRBV7-6 and TRBJ2-7, reads GAGVSQSPRYKVTKRGQDVALRCDPISGHVSLYWYRQALGQGPEFLTYFNYEAQQDKSGLPNDRFSAERPEGSISTLTIQRTEQRDSAMYRCASSLERGISYEQYFGPGTRLTVT.